Detailed here is one T cell receptor beta chain. Antigen specificity is unknown. Each CDR3 protein is one row after TCRdb ran MiXCR on the 5' RACE reads. The table lists roughly 250,000 distinct CDR3 sequences, about an eighth of them singletons. V lost 2 bases to trimming and J lost 4 bases; unmatched junction nucleotides: 7. The CDR3 spans 15 residues. CDR1 and CDR2 from the germline V gene are MNHEY and SVGAGI. This sample is part of a study of T cells after yellow fever vaccination. Study results and limitations: It was a small share of clonotypes that appeared in both CD4 and CD8 compartments. Highly abundant clonotypes carried over from the bulk population could end up in FACS-sorted repertoires as contaminants. Booster sampling recovered most clones from primary vaccination (96% CD4, 88% CD8).

The sample here was CD4+ T cells sorted from PBMCs, taken 45 days after the yellow fever booster vaccination. This receptor was obtained from a man younger than 40 who received the YFV17D yellow fever vaccine. The V and J genes are TRBV6-5 and TRBJ2-7; 8 nucleotides line up with TRBD1. For the CDR3, the DNA is TGTGCCAGCAGTTACGCCGCGACAGGGGTATACGAGCAGTACTTC. Translated, it gives CASSYAATGVYEQYF.